The 6 T cell receptor beta chains below come from one sample, sequenced in a study of chemoradiotherapy in HPV16-positive cancers. Using immunoSEQ multiplex PCR, the repertoire was profiled, and TCRdb retains in-frame clones only, with some absent. Counted here are more than 10,000 clones, 80% to 90% occurring once; the ten biggest clones make up less than 3.5%. The starting material was blood, obtained from a patient who underwent chemoradiotherapy. These receptors all stem from a human donor with HPV-associated anogenital cancer.

This chain connects TRBV18 to TRBJ2-3; D may be TRBD1 (7 bases). CDR3 length equals 17 residues. From germline, CDR1 is KGHSH and CDR2 LQKENI. With 3 bases removed from V and 1 base from J, the gap between germline ends came to 17 bases. The CDR3 coding sequence is TGTGCCAGCTCACCCCGCAACCCCAGGGGGGGCACAGATACGCAGTATTTT. Encoded protein: CASSPRNPRGGTDTQYF.

The CDR3 DNA sequence: TGCGCCAGCAGCTTGGCTCTCGCGGGGGAGAATGAGCAGTTCTTC. It translates to CASSLALAGENEQFF. V and J are TRBV5-1 and TRBJ2-1; TRBD2 aligns across 7 bases. The ends lost 0 bases at V and 7 bases at J; junction bases unmatched: 7. There are 15 residues in the CDR3. CDR1 is SGHRS, CDR2 YFSETQ, per germline. Drawing the rest from reference TRBV5-1 and TRBJ2-1, the complete variable domain is KAGVTQTPRYLIKTRGQQVTLSCSPISGHRSVSWYQQTPGQGLQFLFEYFSETQRNKGNFPGRFSGRQFSNSRSEMNVSTLELGDSALYLCASSLALAGENEQFFGPGTRLTVL.

The chain recombines TRBV5-4 with TRBJ2-3; D is unclear. This CDR3 has 12 amino acids. Per germline, CDR1 SGHNT and CDR2 YYREEE (reference sequence). Trimming removed 0 bases from V and 4 bases from J, with 3 bases in between. As DNA, the CDR3 is TGTGCCAGCAGCTTGGAGGCAGATACGCAGTATTTT. This codes for CASSLEADTQYF.

The chain employs TRBV6-5 and TRBJ1-2, with D unclear. V was trimmed by 2 bases and J by 8 bases, leaving 15 bases between them. This CDR3 is built from 14 residues. The germline V gene has CDR1 MNHEY and CDR2 SVGAGI. In DNA, the CDR3 is TGTGCCAGCAGTTACAAGGTCCCAGGCGGCGGCTACACCTTC. Translation: CASSYKVPGGGYTF.

This clone was picked up one time. The chain is built from TRBV7-9 and TRBJ2-5; unclear D gene. Deletions cut 8 bases from V and 0 bases from J, with 13 bases between. Per the germline V gene, CDR1 is SEHNR and CDR2 is FQNEAQ (reference sequence). There are 14 residues in the CDR3. The chain's CDR3 is CASGSSMYQETQYF. The CDR3 DNA reads as TGTGCCAGCGGCTCGTCGATGTACCAAGAGACCCAGTACTTC.

The rearrangement joins TRBV7-3 to TRBJ2-1, with 11 bases matching TRBD2. V lost 5 bases to trimming and J lost 9 bases; unmatched junction nucleotides: 12. From germline, CDR1 is SGHTA and CDR2 FQGTGA. This CDR3 is built from 16 residues. CDR3 region: CASSPMGLAGGSEQFF. The CDR3 nucleotides are TGTGCCAGCAGCCCTATGGGCCTAGCGGGGGGCAGTGAGCAGTTCTTC.